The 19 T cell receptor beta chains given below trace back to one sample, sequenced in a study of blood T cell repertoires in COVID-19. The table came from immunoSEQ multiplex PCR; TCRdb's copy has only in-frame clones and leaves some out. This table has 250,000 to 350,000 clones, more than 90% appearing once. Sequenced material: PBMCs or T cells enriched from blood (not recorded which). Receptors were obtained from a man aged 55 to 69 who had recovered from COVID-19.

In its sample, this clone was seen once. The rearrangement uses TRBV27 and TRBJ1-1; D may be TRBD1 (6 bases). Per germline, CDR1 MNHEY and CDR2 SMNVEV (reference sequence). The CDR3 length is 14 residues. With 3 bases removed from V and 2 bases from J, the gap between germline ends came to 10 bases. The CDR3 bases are TGTGCCAGCAGTTTCGGCAGGGGTAACACTGAAGCTTTCTTT. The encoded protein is CASSFGRGNTEAFF.

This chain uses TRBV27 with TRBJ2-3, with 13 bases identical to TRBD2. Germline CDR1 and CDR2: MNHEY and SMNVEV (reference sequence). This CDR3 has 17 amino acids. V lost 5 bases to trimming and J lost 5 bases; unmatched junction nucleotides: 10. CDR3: CASSPLTSGRSLDTQYF. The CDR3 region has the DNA TGTGCCAGCAGTCCATTGACTAGCGGGAGGTCCCTAGATACGCAGTATTTT.

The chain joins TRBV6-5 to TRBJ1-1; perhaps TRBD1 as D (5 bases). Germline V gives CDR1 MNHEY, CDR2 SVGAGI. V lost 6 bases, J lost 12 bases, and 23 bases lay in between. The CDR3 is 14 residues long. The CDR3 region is CASRPTPRATGTFF. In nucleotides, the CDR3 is TGTGCCAGCAGACCAACACCCCGGGCCACAGGAACTTTCTTT.

This CDR3 reads CASSSGTGPMTEQFF. The CDR3 DNA reads TGTGCCAGCAGCTCCGGGACAGGGCCTATGACTGAGCAGTTCTTC. The chain combines TRBV7-2 with TRBJ2-1, with 9 positions matching TRBD1. The length of the CDR3 is 15 residues. Unmatched junction bases numbered 10, after V lost 4 bases and J lost 9 bases. Germline CDR1 and CDR2: SGHTA and FQGNSA.

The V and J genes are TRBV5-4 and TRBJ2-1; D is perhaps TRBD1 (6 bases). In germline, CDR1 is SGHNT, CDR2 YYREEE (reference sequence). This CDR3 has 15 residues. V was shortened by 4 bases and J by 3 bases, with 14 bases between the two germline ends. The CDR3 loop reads CASSPNSDSYNEQFF. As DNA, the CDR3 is TGTGCCAGCAGCCCAAACTCGGACAGCTACAATGAGCAGTTCTTC.

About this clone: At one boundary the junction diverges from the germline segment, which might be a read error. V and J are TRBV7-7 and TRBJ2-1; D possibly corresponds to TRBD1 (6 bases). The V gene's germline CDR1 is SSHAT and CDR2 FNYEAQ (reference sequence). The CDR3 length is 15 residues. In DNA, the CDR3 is TGTGCTAGCAGCCCACTACAGGGAATATACAATGAGCAGTTCTTC. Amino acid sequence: CASSPLQGIYNEQFF. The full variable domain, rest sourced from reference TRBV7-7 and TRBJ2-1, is GAGVSQSPRYKVTKRGQDVTLRCDPISSHATLYWYQQALGQGPEFLTYFNYEAQPDKSGLPSDRFSAERPEGSISTLTIQRTEQRDSAMYRCASSPLQGIYNEQFFGPGTRLTVL.

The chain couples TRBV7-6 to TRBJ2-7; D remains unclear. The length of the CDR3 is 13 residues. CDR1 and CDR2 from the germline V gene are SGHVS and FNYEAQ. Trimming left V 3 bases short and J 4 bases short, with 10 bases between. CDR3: CASSFGPRYEQYF. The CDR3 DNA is TGTGCCAGCAGCTTTGGTCCTCGGTACGAGCAGTACTTC.

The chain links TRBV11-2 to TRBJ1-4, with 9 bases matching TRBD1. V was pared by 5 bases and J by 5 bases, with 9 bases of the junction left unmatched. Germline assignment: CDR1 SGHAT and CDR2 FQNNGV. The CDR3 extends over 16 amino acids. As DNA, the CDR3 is TGTGCCAGCAGCCTCGGACAGGGGTCTCCCAATGAAAAACTGTTTTTT. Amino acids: CASSLGQGSPNEKLFF.

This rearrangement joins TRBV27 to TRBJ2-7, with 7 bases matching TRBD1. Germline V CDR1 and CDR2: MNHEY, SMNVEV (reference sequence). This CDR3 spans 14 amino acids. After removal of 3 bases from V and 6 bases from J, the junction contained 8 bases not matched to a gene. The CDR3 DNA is TGTGCCAGCAGTTTTAACAGGGGTTCTGTCGAGCAGTACTTC. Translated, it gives CASSFNRGSVEQYF.

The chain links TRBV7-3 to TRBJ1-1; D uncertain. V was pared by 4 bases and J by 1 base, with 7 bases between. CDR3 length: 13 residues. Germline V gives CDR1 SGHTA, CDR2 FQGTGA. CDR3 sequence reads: CASSSHQNTEAFF. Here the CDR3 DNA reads TGTGCCAGCAGCTCACACCAGAACACTGAAGCTTTCTTT.

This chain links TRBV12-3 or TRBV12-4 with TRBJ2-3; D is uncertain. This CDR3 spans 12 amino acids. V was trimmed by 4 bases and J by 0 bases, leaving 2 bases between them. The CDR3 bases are TGTGCCAGCAGTTCTAGCACAGATACGCAGTATTTT. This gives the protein CASSSSTDTQYF.

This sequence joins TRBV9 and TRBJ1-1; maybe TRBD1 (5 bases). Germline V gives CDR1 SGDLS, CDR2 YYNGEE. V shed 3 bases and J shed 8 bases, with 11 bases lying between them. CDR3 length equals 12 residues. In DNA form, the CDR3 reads TGTGCCAGCAGCGAGGGGCTAGGAGAAGCTTTCTTT. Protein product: CASSEGLGEAFF.

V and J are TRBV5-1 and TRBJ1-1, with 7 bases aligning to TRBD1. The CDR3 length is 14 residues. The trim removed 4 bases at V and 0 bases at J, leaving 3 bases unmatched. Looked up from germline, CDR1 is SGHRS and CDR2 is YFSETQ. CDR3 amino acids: CASSPQGMNTEAFF. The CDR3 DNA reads TGCGCCAGCAGCCCACAGGGGATGAACACTGAAGCTTTCTTT.

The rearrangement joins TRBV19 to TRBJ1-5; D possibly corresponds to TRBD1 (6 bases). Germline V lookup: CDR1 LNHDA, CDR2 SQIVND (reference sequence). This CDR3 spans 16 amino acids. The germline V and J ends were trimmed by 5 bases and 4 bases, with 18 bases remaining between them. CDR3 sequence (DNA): TGTGCCAGTAGTCCTTTAGCAGGACAGAAAAATCAGCCCCAGCATTTT. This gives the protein CASSPLAGQKNQPQHF.

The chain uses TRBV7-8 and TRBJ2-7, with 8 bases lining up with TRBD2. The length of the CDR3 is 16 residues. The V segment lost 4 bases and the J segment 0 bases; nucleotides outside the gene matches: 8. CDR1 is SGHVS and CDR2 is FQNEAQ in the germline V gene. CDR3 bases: TGTGCCAGCAGCTCCTCACTAGCGGCTAGCTCCTACGAGCAGTACTTC. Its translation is CASSSSLAASSYEQYF.

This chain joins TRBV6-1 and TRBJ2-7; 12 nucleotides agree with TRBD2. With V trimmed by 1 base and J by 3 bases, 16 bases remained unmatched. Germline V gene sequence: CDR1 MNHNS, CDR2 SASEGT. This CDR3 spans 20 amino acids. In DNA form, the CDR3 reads TGTGCCAGCAGTGAAGGGAATGCACTAGCGGGAGGTAGACTCCTCTACGAGCAGTACTTC. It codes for CASSEGNALAGGRLLYEQYF.

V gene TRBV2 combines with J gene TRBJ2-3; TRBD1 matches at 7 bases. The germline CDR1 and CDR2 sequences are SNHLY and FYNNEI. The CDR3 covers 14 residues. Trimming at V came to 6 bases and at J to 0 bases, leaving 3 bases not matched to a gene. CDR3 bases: TGTGCCAGCAGGAGACAGGGTAGCACAGATACGCAGTATTTT. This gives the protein CASRRQGSTDTQYF. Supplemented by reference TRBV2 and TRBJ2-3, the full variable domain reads EPEVTQTPSHQVTQMGQEVILRCVPISNHLYFYWYRQILGQKVEFLVSFYNNEISEKSEIFDDQFSVERPDGSNFTLKIRSTKLEDSAMYFCASRRQGSTDTQYFGPGTRLTVL.

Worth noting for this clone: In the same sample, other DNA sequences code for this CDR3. The CDR3 region has the DNA TGTGCCAGCAGTTTGGGCAGTGAAGCTTTCTTT. Encoded protein: CASSLGSEAFF. V usage is TRBV12-3 or TRBV12-4 and J usage is TRBJ1-1; D is unclear. V shed 3 bases and J shed 7 bases, with 6 bases lying between them. This CDR3 contains 11 residues.

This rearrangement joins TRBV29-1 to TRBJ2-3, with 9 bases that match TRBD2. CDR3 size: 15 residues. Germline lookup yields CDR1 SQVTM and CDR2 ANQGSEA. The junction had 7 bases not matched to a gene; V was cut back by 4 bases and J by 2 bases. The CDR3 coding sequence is TGCAGCGTTGTTTCTAGCGGGACCGCCACAGATACGCAGTATTTT. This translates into CSVVSSGTATDTQYF.